This passage covers 27 T cell receptor beta chains from one sample sequenced in a study of human T cells and chemical hapten exposure. TCRdb re-called the RACE reads with MiXCR, one entry per CDR3 protein. In the table there are around 53,000 distinct CDR3 sequences, 9.3% of which are singletons. Regarding time point: patch test 1, 2 weeks after DPC sensitization. Treatment indicated: therapeutic diphenylcyclopropenone sensitization with weekly scalp DPC. Here the sequenced sample was whole blood, taken in connection with sensitization to the hapten diphenylcyclopropenone (DPC). These receptor sequences come from a woman between 50 and 59 years old with alopecia areata. Some clones in this sample may be carry-over from other donors' samples.

The chain joins TRBV18 to TRBJ1-6; no firm D call. Germline loops: CDR1 KGHSH, CDR2 LQKENI. Trimming removed 6 bases from V and 5 bases from J, with 11 bases in between. The CDR3 covers 14 residues. This CDR3 reads CASSTQKDNSPLHF. As DNA, the CDR3 is TGTGCCAGCTCGACACAAAAGGATAATTCACCCCTCCACTTT.

V and J are TRBV10-2 and TRBJ1-5; the match to TRBD1 covers 7 bases. V dropped 0 bases and J dropped 7; count of bases not matched to a gene: 12. CDR3 length equals 17 residues. Germline CDR1 and CDR2: WSHSY and SAAADI. The CDR3 spells CASSESPYRGPRQPQHF. In DNA, the CDR3 is TGCGCCAGCAGTGAGTCCCCTTACAGGGGACCGAGGCAGCCCCAGCATTTT.

This clonotype was found many times. The V gene is TRBV6-6, the J gene TRBJ2-6; the D gene is possibly TRBD1 (6 bases). V was cut by 5 bases and J by 3 bases, with 8 bases left in between. The germline CDR1 and CDR2 sequences are MNHNY and SVGAGI (reference sequence). CDR3 length: 14 residues. This CDR3 is CASSNRVGANVLTF. CDR3 DNA sequence: TGTGCCAGCAGTAACAGGGTTGGGGCCAACGTCCTGACTTTC.

The sample holds many counts of this clonotype. The J gene is TRBJ2-7, the V gene TRBV27; D is uncertain. Germline V gives CDR1 MNHEY, CDR2 SMNVEV (reference sequence). Deletions cut 3 bases from V and 0 bases from J, with 9 bases between. The CDR3 has 14 amino acids. CDR3 sequence: CASSLVGPSYEQYF. The CDR3 DNA reads as TGTGCCAGCAGTTTGGTAGGGCCCTCCTACGAGCAGTACTTC.

This clonotype was seen ten or more times. The V call is TRBV29-1, the J call TRBJ2-3; 9 nucleotides match TRBD1. CDR1 and CDR2 from the germline V gene are SQVTM and ANQGSEA. The CDR3 covers 14 residues. The trim removed 7 bases at V and 4 bases at J, leaving 9 bases unmatched. CDR3 in amino acids: CSARDRAPPDTQYF. Here the CDR3 DNA reads TGCAGCGCCCGGGACAGGGCCCCCCCAGATACGCAGTATTTT.

This clonotype was counted ten times or more. This chain joins TRBV24-1 and TRBJ2-5; 12 nucleotides line up with TRBD2. V was pared by 4 bases and J by 5 bases, with 1 base of the junction left unmatched. CDR1 is KGHDR, CDR2 SFDVKD, per germline. This CDR3 spans 14 amino acids. CDR3 DNA sequence: TGTGCCACCAGTGAGACTAGCGGGAGTGAGACCCAGTACTTC. Protein product: CATSETSGSETQYF.

The sample holds many counts of this clonotype. The chain uses TRBV29-1 and TRBJ1-3; D gene unclear. The CDR3 runs to 12 residues. The germline V and J ends were trimmed by 3 bases and 2 bases, with 5 bases remaining between them. The germline V gene encodes CDR1 SQVTM and CDR2 ANQGSEA. CDR3 DNA: TGCAGCGTTGAGTGGACTGGAAACACCATATATTTT. It encodes CSVEWTGNTIYF.

This clonotype was counted ten times or more. The chain uses TRBV29-1 and TRBJ2-7, with 7 positions matching TRBD1. The V segment lost 7 bases and the J segment 0 bases; nucleotides outside the gene matches: 3. Germline V gene sequence: CDR1 SQVTM, CDR2 ANQGSEA. The CDR3 contains 12 residues. The chain's CDR3 is CSGGQDSYEQYF. CDR3 nucleotide sequence: TGCAGCGGCGGACAGGACTCCTACGAGCAGTACTTC.

This clonotype has ten or more counts. The chain is built from TRBV5-4 and TRBJ2-1; D gene uncertain. V dropped 2 bases and J dropped 7 bases, with 4 bases sitting between them. The CDR3 length is 11 residues. Germline V gene data show CDR1 as SGHNT and CDR2 as YYREEE (reference sequence). CDR3 in amino acids: CASSFFNEQFF. The CDR3 DNA follows: TGTGCCAGCAGCTTTTTTAATGAGCAGTTCTTC.

This chain links TRBV4-1 with TRBJ2-7; 10 bases align to TRBD2. V shed 1 base, J shed 5 bases, and the junction held 8 bases outside the gene matches. Looked up from germline, CDR1 is MGHRA and CDR2 is YSYEKL. The CDR3 covers 16 residues. The CDR3 spells CASSQVPAGGYDEQYF. As DNA, the CDR3 is TGCGCCAGCAGCCAAGTCCCAGCGGGAGGGTACGACGAGCAGTACTTC.

This clonotype was recorded at least ten times. The chain links TRBV20-1 to TRBJ2-1; D call uncertain. CDR1 and CDR2 (germline): DFQATT, SNEGSKA (reference sequence). The CDR3 length is 13 residues. Deletions cut 5 bases from V and 11 bases from J, with 19 bases between. The CDR3 DNA follows: TGCAGTGCTCTACCGGATCTAGATGAGAAGCAGTTCTTC. This gives the protein CSALPDLDEKQFF.

In this sample, this clonotype turned up many times. V and J are TRBV27 and TRBJ2-7, with D unresolved. Germline loops: CDR1 MNHEY, CDR2 SMNVEV (reference sequence). Trimming took 0 bases from V and 3 from J, leaving 9 bases between them. The CDR3 runs 14 residues. The CDR3: CASSLSDNLYEQYF. CDR3 sequence (DNA): TGTGCCAGCAGTTTATCAGACAACCTCTACGAGCAGTACTTC.

V gene TRBV9 combines with J gene TRBJ2-3, with D hard to call. Germline CDR1 SGDLS, CDR2 YYNGEE. Trimming left V 0 bases short and J 0 bases short, with 2 bases between. The CDR3 covers 13 residues. The CDR3 protein is CASSVGSTDTQYF. The CDR3 DNA reads TGTGCCAGCAGCGTAGGTAGCACAGATACGCAGTATTTT.

The gene calls are TRBV7-9 and TRBJ1-4, with TRBD1 as a possible D gene (5 bases). There are 15 residues in the CDR3. In germline, CDR1 is SEHNR, CDR2 FQNEAQ (reference sequence). Between the trimmed V and J ends, which lost 4 bases and 5 bases, there was a span of 14 bases. CDR3 region: CASSSIRGENEKLFF. CDR3 nucleotide sequence: TGTGCCAGCAGCTCTATAAGGGGCGAGAATGAAAAACTGTTTTTT.

This clonotype was recorded at least ten times. V is TRBV18 and J is TRBJ2-5; D may be TRBD2 (5 bases). This CDR3 has 15 residues. V was pared by 3 bases and J by 2 bases, with 13 bases between. The germline V gene encodes CDR1 KGHSH and CDR2 LQKENI. CDR3 amino acids: CASSPVRWEQETQYF. The CDR3 DNA is TGTGCCAGCTCACCCGTTCGGTGGGAGCAAGAGACCCAGTACTTC.

The rearrangement joins TRBV29-1 to TRBJ2-1, with D perhaps matching TRBD2 (5 bases). CDR1 is SQVTM and CDR2 is ANQGSEA in the germline V gene. The CDR3 extends over 14 amino acids. V lost 5 bases and J lost 6, with 17 bases in between. The chain's CDR3 is CSVQVTAAVNEQFF. CDR3 bases: TGCAGCGTTCAGGTCACAGCAGCGGTCAATGAGCAGTTCTTC.

In its sample, this clonotype was seen many times. This chain connects TRBV4-1 to TRBJ2-2, with D possibly matching TRBD2 (6 bases). V was shortened by 1 base and J by 0 bases, with 12 bases between the two germline ends. Germline CDR1 reads MGHRA; CDR2 reads YSYEKL. This CDR3 comprises 17 residues. The CDR3 sequence: CASSQARGKTNTGELFF. CDR3 nucleotides: TGCGCCAGCAGCCAAGCCCGCGGGAAGACGAACACCGGGGAGCTGTTTTTT.

This clonotype has at least ten counts. This chain uses TRBV2 with TRBJ1-2; 10 nucleotides line up with TRBD1. Unmatched junction bases numbered 5, after V lost 3 bases and J lost 4 bases. Germline V lookup: CDR1 SNHLY, CDR2 FYNNEI. The CDR3 length is 15 residues. The CDR3 loop is CASSESGQGSYGYTF. The CDR3 bases are TGTGCCAGCAGTGAGTCGGGACAGGGGTCCTATGGCTACACCTTC.

This clonotype was seen repeatedly, ten times or more. V usage is TRBV10-3 and J usage is TRBJ1-1; weak D call: TRBD1 (5 bases). Deletions cut 6 bases from V and 7 bases from J, with 15 bases between. This CDR3 region has 13 residues. Germline assignment: CDR1 ENHRY and CDR2 SYGVKD. The CDR3 reads CAISLRQTNEAFF. CDR3 coding DNA: TGTGCCATCAGCCTTAGACAGACTAATGAAGCTTTCTTT.

This clonotype was seen more than once but under ten times. The V and J genes are TRBV7-6 and TRBJ1-1; D is uncertain. CDR1 and CDR2 from the germline V gene are SGHVS and FNYEAQ. There are 14 residues in the CDR3. V was pared by 1 base and J by 4 bases, with 10 bases between. CDR3 in DNA: TGTGCCAGCAGCTTAGGGCCTTCGGGCACTGAAGCTTTCTTT. It is translated as CASSLGPSGTEAFF.

This clonotype was detected many times. The chain joins TRBV25-1 to TRBJ2-7; D is ambiguous. The CDR3 is 11 residues long. V was shortened by 3 bases and J by 5 bases, with 5 bases between the two germline ends. Germline CDR1 is MGHDK and CDR2 is SYGVNS. The CDR3, as DNA: TGTGCCAGCAGTGACGGTGACGAGCAGTACTTC. Encoded protein: CASSDGDEQYF.

This clonotype showed up many times. V is TRBV11-2 and J is TRBJ2-5, with a weak D call TRBD2 (5 bases). The V end lost 1 base, the J end lost 4 bases, and 13 bases lay between the germline ends. This CDR3 comprises 15 residues. CDR1 and CDR2 from the germline V gene are SGHAT and FQNNGV. The CDR3 bases are TGTGCCAGCAGCTTAGTTCAGGTTGGGAGAGAGACCCAGTACTTC. Translating gives CASSLVQVGRETQYF. The full variable domain, its missing parts supplied by reference TRBV11-2 and TRBJ2-5, is EAGVAQSPRYKIIEKRQSVAFWCNPISGHATLYWYQQILGQGPKLLIQFQNNGVVDDSQLPKDRFSAERLKGVDSTLKIQPAKLEDSAVYLCASSLVQVGRETQYFGPGTRLLVL.

This clonotype was detected many times. The chain recombines TRBV28 with TRBJ2-7; no clear D. The CDR3 has 11 amino acids. Germline values: CDR1 MDHEN, CDR2 SYDVKM. V lost 4 bases, J lost 3 bases, and 4 bases lay in between. As DNA, the CDR3 is TGTGCCAGCAGTTCGAACTACGAGCAGTACTTC. Encoded protein: CASSSNYEQYF.

The chain employs TRBV29-1 and TRBJ2-3; possible D gene TRBD1, 6 bases. In germline, CDR1 is SQVTM, CDR2 ANQGSEA. The V end was cut by 5 bases, the J end by 2 bases, with 8 bases between. The CDR3 totals 12 residues. CDR3 residues: CSVSGATDTQYF. In DNA, the CDR3 is TGCAGCGTTTCAGGGGCCACAGATACGCAGTATTTT.

This clonotype was seen ten or more times. The V and J genes are TRBV28 and TRBJ2-7; 10 bases are a match to TRBD1. With 7 bases clipped from V and 3 bases from J, the junction kept 6 bases outside the gene matches. CDR1 and CDR2 (germline): MDHEN, SYDVKM. The length of the CDR3 is 14 residues. CDR3 coding DNA: TGTGCCAGCACAGACAGGGGGCCGAGCTACGAGCAGTACTTC. This codes for CASTDRGPSYEQYF. Using reference TRBV28 and TRBJ2-7 for the parts outside the CDR3, the full variable domain is DVKVTQSSRYLVKRTGEKVFLECVQDMDHENMFWYRQDPGLGLRLIYFSYDVKMKEKGDIPEGYSVSREKKERFSLILESASTNQTSMYLCASTDRGPSYEQYFGPGTRLTVT.

This clonotype was counted only a few times. The rearrangement joins TRBV28 to TRBJ1-4; D is unresolved. Germline loops: CDR1 MDHEN, CDR2 SYDVKM. Between the trimmed V and J ends, which lost 4 bases and 5 bases, there was a span of 5 bases. This CDR3 region has 12 residues. Here the CDR3 reads CASSSLNEKLFF. Here the CDR3 DNA reads TGTGCCAGCAGTTCCCTAAATGAAAAACTGTTTTTT.

This clonotype was observed many times. The chain carries TRBV28 and TRBJ1-5, with D unresolved. Trimming stripped 3 bases from V and 7 bases from J, with 10 bases between. This CDR3 region has 13 residues. Germline CDR1 and CDR2: MDHEN and SYDVKM. The CDR3 region is CASSLVRRQPQHF. In DNA, the CDR3 is TGTGCCAGCAGTTTGGTGCGGAGGCAGCCCCAGCATTTT.